The 29 T cell receptor beta chains reported below all come from one sample, sequenced in a study of blood T cell repertoires in COVID-19. Libraries were prepared by immunoSEQ multiplex PCR; TCRdb keeps only in-frame clonotypes and omits some of them. The data hold 250,000 to 350,000 clones, with around 90% observed a single time. Sequenced: PBMCs or T cells enriched from blood (not recorded which). The receptors derive from a woman in her fifties or sixties who had recovered from COVID-19.

The chain couples TRBV10-3 to TRBJ2-1; 10 bases fit TRBD2. Germline V gene sequence: CDR1 ENHRY, CDR2 SYGVKD. The CDR3 is made up of 16 amino acids. Trimming took 3 bases from V and 4 from J; bases not matched to a gene: 6. The CDR3 spells CAISDPSGSGYNEQFF. DNA for the CDR3: TGTGCCATCAGTGACCCTAGCGGGAGTGGGTACAATGAGCAGTTCTTC.

This clone was detected only a few times. This chain joins TRBV19 and TRBJ1-1; no definite D call. The germline V and J ends were trimmed by 4 bases and 0 bases, with 6 bases remaining between them. Looked up from germline, CDR1 is LNHDA and CDR2 is SQIVND (reference sequence). The CDR3 length is 13 residues. The CDR3 region has the DNA TGTGCCAGTAGTAGGCGGATGAACACTGAAGCTTTCTTT. Its protein product is CASSRRMNTEAFF.

This chain connects TRBV11-2 to TRBJ1-1; D gene ambiguous. Germline assignment: CDR1 SGHAT and CDR2 FQNNGV. This CDR3 has 19 residues. Trimming cost V 5 bases and J 3 bases, with 28 bases left between them. The CDR3 bases are TGTGCCAGCAGCCGCGCCCCTCCGTTTGACCTTCCGAGGGACACTGAAGCTTTCTTT. Protein product: CASSRAPPFDLPRDTEAFF.

The rearrangement uses TRBV10-2 and TRBJ2-3; D uncertain. CDR3 length equals 13 residues. V lost 2 bases and J lost 4, with 7 bases in between. CDR1 is WSHSY, CDR2 SAAADI, per germline. CDR3 DNA sequence: TGCGCCAGCAGTGAGGTGGCGGCAGATACGCAGTATTTT. This encodes CASSEVAADTQYF.

This clone was picked up one time. The chain combines TRBV28 with TRBJ2-1; perhaps TRBD2 as D (5 bases). Trimming took 0 bases from V and 12 from J, leaving 6 bases between them. The CDR3 consists of 11 residues. CDR1 MDHEN and CDR2 SYDVKM come from the germline V gene. CDR3 protein: CASSLWGRQFF. CDR3 sequence (DNA): TGTGCCAGCAGTTTATGGGGGAGGCAGTTCTTC.

The chain employs TRBV3-1 (or the pseudogene TRBV3-2) and TRBJ2-7; TRBD1 might be the D (6 bases). This CDR3 is 11 amino acids long. V was shortened by 10 bases and J by 1 base, with 8 bases between the two germline ends. Germline V gene sequence: CDR1 LGHDT, CDR2 YNNKEL (reference sequence). The CDR3 coding sequence is TGTGCCACCCAGGGGTCCTACGAGCAGTACTTC. As protein: CATQGSYEQYF.

V gene TRBV6-5 combines with J gene TRBJ1-1, with 7 bases lining up with TRBD1. The germline V gene encodes CDR1 MNHEY and CDR2 SVGAGI. The CDR3 loop spans 15 amino acids. With V trimmed by 8 bases and J by 1 base, 10 bases remained unmatched. In nucleotides, the CDR3 is TGTGCCAGCGCCATGCCAGGGACAGCGAACACTGAAGCTTTCTTT. Its translation is CASAMPGTANTEAFF.

This chain uses TRBV29-1 with TRBJ2-4, with TRBD1 identical over 10 bases. This CDR3 is 15 amino acids long. V shed 3 bases and J 4 bases; nucleotides not matched to a gene: 6. Per the germline V gene, CDR1 is SQVTM and CDR2 is ANQGSEA. CDR3 bases: TGCAGCGTTGATGATGGGGACAGGGGAAAAAACATTCAGTACTTC. Translating it yields CSVDDGDRGKNIQYF.

In regard to this clone: The junction departs from the called germline gene at one end, perhaps through a read error. The V and J genes are TRBV2 and TRBJ1-4; D gene unclear. The CDR3 totals 14 residues. Germline V gene lookup returns CDR1 SNHLY and CDR2 FYNNEI. CDR3 coding DNA: TGTGCCAGCAGCGAAGACCAATCAGCGGAAAAACTGTTTTTT. Translated: CASSEDQSAEKLFF.

The chain recombines TRBV7-2 with TRBJ1-5; 7 nucleotides align to TRBD1. Germline V gene lookup returns CDR1 SGHTA and CDR2 FQGNSA. This CDR3 is 14 amino acids long. V dropped 5 bases and J dropped 10; count of bases not matched to a gene: 11. CDR3 sequence reads: CASSKGQTPYPQHF. Here the CDR3 DNA reads TGTGCCAGCAGCAAGGGACAGACTCCCTATCCCCAGCATTTT.

Worth noting for this clone: This same CDR3 is encoded by further DNA sequences in the sample. The genes are TRBV12-3 or TRBV12-4 and TRBJ1-2, with a tentative D call TRBD1 (6 bases). Trimming removed 1 base from V and 4 bases from J, with 7 bases in between. The CDR3 totals 13 residues. The CDR3 DNA reads TGTGCCAGCAGTTTAGTCAGGGGCTATGGCTACACCTTC. It specifies CASSLVRGYGYTF.

V is TRBV9 and J is TRBJ2-7; D gene ambiguous. The CDR3 runs to 14 residues. The germline V gene encodes CDR1 SGDLS and CDR2 YYNGEE. V shed 1 base and J shed 3 bases, with 11 bases lying between them. CDR3 residues: CASSVFGDNYEQYF. The CDR3 DNA is TGTGCCAGCAGCGTATTCGGCGACAACTACGAGCAGTACTTC.

The chain employs TRBV5-8 and TRBJ1-1; 8 bases line up with TRBD1. In germline, CDR1 is SGHTS, CDR2 YDEGEE. V gave up 4 bases and J gave up 5 bases; unmatched junction bases: 10. The CDR3 sequence is 15 residues long. CDR3 loop: CASSPGTGEKTEAFF. The CDR3 DNA reads as TGTGCCAGCAGCCCGGGGACAGGTGAAAAAACTGAAGCTTTCTTT.

The chain has TRBV30 and TRBJ2-5; TRBD2 matches at 12 bases. Germline CDR1 and CDR2: GTSNPN and SVGIG (reference sequence). CDR3 length equals 16 residues. With 3 bases clipped from V and 5 bases from J, the junction kept 10 bases outside the gene matches. The CDR3 sequence is CAWSLPGTSGLETQYF. CDR3 coding DNA: TGTGCCTGGAGCCTCCCCGGGACTAGCGGGTTGGAGACCCAGTACTTC.

This clone came up once. This chain uses TRBV5-1 with TRBJ2-7; D is perhaps TRBD1 (6 bases). Trimming pared 0 bases from V and 0 bases from J, leaving 7 bases between. The germline gives CDR1 SGHRS, CDR2 YFSETQ. This CDR3 has 14 residues. CDR3 nucleotides: TGCGCCAGCAGCTTGGAACAGGGCTCCTACGAGCAGTACTTC. It yields the protein CASSLEQGSYEQYF.

The chain is built from TRBV5-4 and TRBJ1-1; D is perhaps TRBD1 (6 bases). V was pared by 0 bases and J by 4 bases, with 13 bases between. Per the germline V gene, CDR1 is SGHNT and CDR2 is YYREEE (reference sequence). This CDR3 is built from 15 residues. The CDR3 bases are TGTGCCAGCAGCTTGGTGGGGGCTTTGAGCACTGAAGCTTTCTTT. It is translated as CASSLVGALSTEAFF.

The chain employs TRBV5-4 and TRBJ2-1; TRBD1 matches at 9 bases. Losses at the gene ends were 5 bases for V and 7 bases for J; bases not matched to a gene: 13. The CDR3 length is 16 residues. The germline CDR1 and CDR2 sequences are SGHNT and YYREEE (reference sequence). DNA for the CDR3: TGTGCCAGCAGTTCTGGGGGACAGGGAGATACGAATGAGCAGTTCTTC. It yields the protein CASSSGGQGDTNEQFF.

The chain has TRBV29-1 and TRBJ2-1; D call uncertain. Trimming removed 7 bases at V and 0 bases at J, with 10 bases between. The CDR3 is 13 amino acids. Germline V gives CDR1 SQVTM, CDR2 ANQGSEA. The CDR3 protein is CSAPFLSYNEQFF. The CDR3 bases are TGCAGCGCCCCGTTTCTCTCCTACAATGAGCAGTTCTTC.

The chain couples TRBV6-1 to TRBJ2-3; 8 positions match TRBD1. V lost 4 bases, J lost 2 bases, and 8 bases stayed unmatched. Germline lookup yields CDR1 MNHNS and CDR2 SASEGT. The CDR3 is made up of 16 amino acids. The CDR3 here is CASSVRRDRITDTQYF. DNA of the CDR3: TGTGCCAGCAGTGTAAGGAGGGACAGGATCACAGATACGCAGTATTTT.

The V call is TRBV2, the J call TRBJ1-1; weak D call: TRBD1 (5 bases). Trimming stripped 3 bases from V and 4 bases from J, with 9 bases between. The germline V gene has CDR1 SNHLY and CDR2 FYNNEI. This CDR3 has 13 residues. CDR3 DNA: TGTGCCAGCAGTGACCAGGGTGGCACTGAAGCTTTCTTT. Translated, it gives CASSDQGGTEAFF.

The rearrangement links TRBV24-1 to TRBJ2-5, with 9 bases that match TRBD1. CDR3 length: 15 residues. The germline V gene encodes CDR1 KGHDR and CDR2 SFDVKD. V dropped 3 bases and J dropped 5; count of bases not matched to a gene: 6. CDR3 protein: CATSDPTGTGETQYF. CDR3 sequence (DNA): TGTGCCACCAGTGATCCTACCGGGACAGGGGAGACCCAGTACTTC.

The chain uses TRBV9 and TRBJ2-7; D may be TRBD2 (6 bases). The CDR3 loop spans 16 amino acids. V lost 4 bases to trimming and J lost 3 bases, with 20 bases between them. CDR1 and CDR2 (germline): SGDLS, YYNGEE. The CDR3 reads CASSSWGSRGLYEQYF. CDR3 DNA: TGTGCCAGCAGCTCATGGGGGTCGCGGGGCCTCTACGAGCAGTACTTC.

The chain couples TRBV18 to TRBJ2-1; 8 bases agree with TRBD1. Germline V gene sequence: CDR1 KGHSH, CDR2 LQKENI. This CDR3 spans 15 amino acids. The trim removed 4 bases at V and 0 bases at J, leaving 2 bases unmatched. In nucleotides, the CDR3 is TGTGCCAGCTCACGGACAGGGTCCTCCTACAATGAGCAGTTCTTC. It is translated as CASSRTGSSYNEQFF.

The sample holds a few counts of this clone. V and J are TRBV19 and TRBJ2-6; 7 positions match TRBD1. Germline CDR1 and CDR2: LNHDA and SQIVND (reference sequence). V shed 4 bases and J 0 bases; nucleotides not matched to a gene: 3. The CDR3 loop spans 16 amino acids. This CDR3 reads CASSTGQNSGANVLTF. CDR3 nucleotide sequence: TGTGCCAGTAGTACGGGACAGAACTCTGGGGCCAACGTCCTGACTTTC.

The rearrangement joins TRBV12-3 or TRBV12-4 to TRBJ1-1; maybe TRBD1 (5 bases). V shed 2 bases and J shed 3 bases, with 7 bases lying between them. The CDR3 spans 13 residues. This CDR3 is CASSLRGDTEAFF. As DNA, the CDR3 is TGTGCCAGCAGTTTAAGGGGCGACACTGAAGCTTTCTTT.

The chain joins TRBV3-1 (or the pseudogene TRBV3-2) to TRBJ2-1, with 15 bases matching TRBD2. The germline V gene has CDR1 LGHDT and CDR2 YNNKEL (reference sequence). J was trimmed by 5 bases and V by 4 bases; bases with no gene match: 9. The CDR3 has 18 residues. Here the CDR3 reads CASSPRTSGRASDNEQFF. As DNA, the CDR3 is TGTGCCAGCAGCCCCCGGACTAGCGGGAGGGCCAGCGACAATGAGCAGTTCTTC.

The genes are TRBV28 and TRBJ1-3; D is perhaps TRBD1 (5 bases). From germline, CDR1 is MDHEN and CDR2 SYDVKM. Between the trimmed V and J ends, which lost 7 bases and 3 bases, there was a span of 13 bases. This CDR3 is 14 amino acids long. This CDR3 reads CASIGGTYGNTIYF. The CDR3 nucleotides are TGTGCCAGCATCGGAGGGACCTATGGAAACACCATATATTTT.

This chain joins TRBV7-2 and TRBJ2-7; tentative D call: TRBD1 (6 bases). Germline-derived CDR1 and CDR2 are SGHTA and FQGNSA. Trimming removed 3 bases at V and 1 base at J, with 10 bases between. The CDR3 is 14 amino acids. DNA of the CDR3: TGTGCCAGCAGCTTTGGACAGAAATCCTACGAGCAGTACTTC. Translation gives CASSFGQKSYEQYF. Using reference TRBV7-2 and TRBJ2-7 for the parts outside the CDR3, the full variable domain is GAGVSQSPSNKVTEKGKDVELRCDPISGHTALYWYRQSLGQGLEFLIYFQGNSAPDKSGLPSDRFSAERTGGSVSTLTIQRTQQEDSAVYLCASSFGQKSYEQYFGPGTRLTVT.

The J gene is TRBJ1-2, the V gene TRBV28; D is ambiguous. Germline V CDR1 and CDR2: MDHEN, SYDVKM. CDR3 length: 12 residues. V was clipped by 4 bases and J by 7 bases, with 10 bases between them. As DNA, the CDR3 is TGTGCCAGCAGTTCGACAACCGCTGGCTACACCTTC. The encoded protein is CASSSTTAGYTF.